This entry features one T cell receptor beta chain sequence. Its antigen is not yet known. Base qualities are not provided; no much larger clone lies one nucleotide away. Checkpoint therapy was initiated 14 to 28 days after autologous transplant, and ipilimumab was administered at 1 mg/kg intravenously on day 1 of selected weeks. Patients received nivolumab at 3 mg/kg intravenously on day 1 of weeks 1, 4, 7, 10, and every two weeks through week 26. The study was a Phase Ib clinical trial testing combined checkpoint inhibition with ipilimumab and nivolumab as consolidation after autologous stem cell transplantation. The sample belongs to a study of ipilimumab plus nivolumab after autologous stem cell transplantation (dated by TCRdb to 2020 to 2023). Some background on the complete study: Trial patients received a median of about 5 ipilimumab doses and about 8 nivolumab doses. Patients undergoing autologous transplant for high-risk diffuse large B cell lymphoma, mature T cell lymphoma, or multiple myeloma were enrolled in the trial. Thirty-five patients made up the trial's intent-to-treat population. The myeloma cohort included high-risk transplant-naive patients and patients relapsing within 3 years of a first autologous transplant.

Via the germline V gene, CDR1 is SGHRS and CDR2 YFSETQ. The CDR3 sequence holds 14 residues, the cysteine and phenylalanine included. Just CDR3 DNA is preserved here, 42 bases in frame from base 1. Trimming removed 0 bases from V and 0 bases from J, leaving 6 bases between the germline ends. Results and caveats for the whole study, not just this receptor: Per the authors, a biologic rationale for further study of the post-transplant checkpoint inhibition approach was offered by T cell receptor repertoire, regulatory T cell phenotype and gut microbiota profiles. Combined checkpoint inhibition as post-transplant consolidation was concluded by the authors to appear tolerable.

To prepare the library, the immunoSEQ multiplex PCR assay was applied. The table comes from immuneACCESS by way of TCRdb, which keeps in-frame sequences with V and J called. Part of the clones is missing from these tables; in studies checked, under half for an unresolved V gene and the rest for unknown reasons. Across this sample there are some 40,000 clones, with around 92% seen only once. The top ten clonotypes cover 0.75% to 1% of the sample. The rearrangement joined TRBV5-1 to TRBJ1-2, and possibly TRBD1, on 5 matching bases. The sample was PBMCs, taken in a trial of ipilimumab plus nivolumab as post-transplant consolidation. The clonotype comes from a male donor with multiple myeloma. The DNA sequence follows: TGCGCCAGCAGCTTGGGGGGACCTAACTATGGCTACACCTTC. Translation gives CASSLGGPNYGYTF. The reference TRBV5-1 and TRBJ1-2 proteins fill in what lies around the CDR3, so the full variable domain reads KAGVTQTPRYLIKTRGQQVTLSCSPISGHRSVSWYQQTPGQGLQFLFEYFSETQRNKGNFPGRFSGRQFSNSRSEMNVSTLELGDSALYLCASSLGGPNYGYTFGSGTRLTVV.